This T cell receptor beta chain was recorded in a study of T-cell reconstitution after alpha-beta-depleted transplantation in children. This clonotype was recorded a few times. V was cut by 2 bases and J by 4 bases, with 9 bases left in between. Germline CDR1 is SGHVS and CDR2 is FQNEAQ. The CDR3 covers 14 residues. Researchers prepared the TCRbeta library using unique molecular identifiers, the study reports. Each CDR3 protein is one row after TCRdb ran MiXCR on the PCR reads. The sample yields around 600,000 distinct CDR3 sequences, approximately 16% seen once. The chain employs TRBV7-8 and TRBJ1-3; no reliable D call. The clonotype originates from a human donor who donated a stem cell graft to a child with acute myeloid leukemia. Here the sequenced sample was PBMCs from the stem cell graft donor, taken from the stem cell graft. The CDR3 coding sequence is TGTGCCAGCAGCTTACAAGGGCCAGGAAACACCATATATTTT. This encodes CASSLQGPGNTIYF.